This record looks at one T cell receptor beta chain sequence and its context. The target antigen is unknown. The CDR3 covers 16 residues. V lost 1 base to trimming and J lost 5 bases; unmatched junction nucleotides: 10. From germline, CDR1 is DFQATT and CDR2 SNEGSKA (reference sequence). This sample is drawn from a study of T cell repertoires in cytomegalovirus infection. Regarding the study as a whole: HLA-C-restricted CMV clonotypes gave the most frequent clonotype in two of eight donors.

TCRdb fed the reads into MiXCR, producing one record per CDR3 protein. This table has about 260,000 distinct CDR3 sequences, around 8.7% appearing once. The sequenced sample consisted of PBMCs. The sequence came from a human donor in good health (CMV status not recorded). Some clones in this sample may be carry-over from other donors' samples. The rearrangement links TRBV20-1 to TRBJ1-5; 8 nucleotides line up with TRBD1. The CDR3 reads CSARVSGQGFHQPQHF. The CDR3 nucleotides are TGCAGTGCTAGAGTTTCCGGACAGGGCTTCCATCAGCCCCAGCATTTT.